The 13 T cell receptor beta chains below come from one sample, sequenced in a study of blood T cell repertoires in COVID-19. Libraries were prepared by immunoSEQ multiplex PCR; TCRdb keeps only in-frame clonotypes and omits some of them. The profile shows more than 150,000 clones, roughly 84% of them singletons. The sample taken for sequencing was PBMCs or T cells enriched from blood (not recorded which). The source of these receptors is a woman aged 60-75 years who had recovered from COVID-19.

The chain couples TRBV24-1 to TRBJ2-5, with a tentative D call TRBD1 (5 bases). The CDR3 runs to 14 residues. The V gene's germline CDR1 is KGHDR and CDR2 SFDVKD. V lost 3 bases and J lost 5, with 12 bases in between. CDR3 sequence reads: CATSDRRKGETQYF. In DNA, the CDR3 is TGTGCCACCAGTGATAGAAGGAAGGGGGAGACCCAGTACTTC.

The chain recombines TRBV10-3 with TRBJ1-3, with 11 bases matching TRBD1. The CDR3 contains 18 residues. From germline, CDR1 is ENHRY and CDR2 SYGVKD. Trimming removed 4 bases from V and 2 bases from J; junction bases left unmatched: 10. The CDR3 DNA sequence: TGTGCCATCAGTGGGGACAGGGGGGACCGGAGAACTGGAAACACCATATATTTT. It translates to CAISGDRGDRRTGNTIYF.

The chain combines TRBV3-1 (or the pseudogene TRBV3-2) with TRBJ1-2; TRBD1 is a possible D gene (5 bases). CDR3 length: 11 amino acids. Germline V gene data show CDR1 as LGHDT and CDR2 as YNNKEL (reference sequence). V was shortened by 4 bases and J by 9 bases, with 9 bases between the two germline ends. The CDR3 here is CASSLSGSYTF. CDR3 DNA: TGTGCCAGCAGCCTATCAGGGAGCTACACCTTC.

CDR3 amino acids: CASSQDWDRTKQYF. In nucleotides, the CDR3 is TGTGCCAGCAGCCAAGATTGGGACAGAACTAAGCAGTACTTC. The rearrangement links TRBV3-1 (or the pseudogene TRBV3-2) to TRBJ2-7; 7 nucleotides line up with TRBD1. The trim removed 0 bases at V and 8 bases at J, leaving 7 bases unmatched. This CDR3 has 14 amino acids. In germline, CDR1 is LGHDT, CDR2 YNNKEL (reference sequence).

V and J are TRBV7-3 and TRBJ1-1; 9 nucleotides agree with TRBD1. The V and J ends lost 5 bases and 3 bases, in that order; junction bases with no gene match: 4. The CDR3 spans 14 residues. The germline gives CDR1 SGHTA, CDR2 FQGTGA. The CDR3 reads CASSPTGGHTEAFF. The CDR3 DNA sequence: TGTGCCAGCAGCCCGACAGGGGGGCACACTGAAGCTTTCTTT.

Many counts were recorded for this clone. This rearrangement joins TRBV24-1 to TRBJ2-2, with TRBD2 as a possible D gene (5 bases). The CDR3 contains 13 residues. V lost 10 bases and J 5 bases, leaving 13 bases between the germline ends. The germline V gene encodes CDR1 KGHDR and CDR2 SFDVKD. CDR3 nucleotides: TGTGCCACGCAAGGACTGCCGACCGGGGAGCTGTTTTTT. Its protein is CATQGLPTGELFF.

The chain carries TRBV10-3 and TRBJ1-1; the D is unclear. The germline CDR1 and CDR2 sequences are ENHRY and SYGVKD. CDR3 size: 13 residues. Trimming removed 0 bases from V and 8 bases from J, with 10 bases in between. The CDR3 coding sequence is TGTGCCATCAGTGAGTCTCAGGTAGCGGAAGCTTTCTTT. Its translation: CAISESQVAEAFF.

V gene TRBV6-5 combines with J gene TRBJ1-1, with unresolved D. Germline assignment: CDR1 MNHEY and CDR2 SVGAGI. V lost 5 bases and J 1 base, leaving 8 bases between the germline ends. CDR3 length: 13 amino acids. The DNA of the CDR3 is TGTGCCAGCAGTATTACAAGGAACACTGAAGCTTTCTTT. Residues: CASSITRNTEAFF.

The chain couples TRBV2 to TRBJ2-5, with 8 bases lining up with TRBD1. The trim removed 6 bases at V and 3 bases at J, leaving 0 bases unmatched. Germline values: CDR1 SNHLY, CDR2 FYNNEI. CDR3 size: 12 residues. Here the CDR3 reads CASRDREETQYF. CDR3 DNA sequence: TGTGCCAGCAGGGACAGGGAAGAGACCCAGTACTTC.

The sample holds one count of this clone. The V gene is TRBV9, the J gene TRBJ2-1, with TRBD2 matching 7 bases. CDR1 and CDR2 (germline): SGDLS, YYNGEE. After removal of 2 bases from V and 9 bases from J, the junction contained 11 bases not matched to a gene. The CDR3 is made up of 15 amino acids. The CDR3, as DNA: TGTGCCAGCAGCGTTTCTCCTAGCGGAATAGGTGAGCAGTTCTTC. It specifies CASSVSPSGIGEQFF.

This sequence joins TRBV7-3 and TRBJ1-6; perhaps TRBD1 as D (6 bases). The CDR3 loop spans 14 amino acids. Per germline, CDR1 SGHTA and CDR2 FQGTGA. V was clipped by 5 bases and J by 10 bases, with 15 bases between them. In DNA, the CDR3 is TGTGCCAGCAGCCCCGGACAGCTCAACTCACCCCTCCACTTT. Protein product: CASSPGQLNSPLHF.

The CDR3 nucleotides read TGTGCCAGCATCCCCGGGACAGGCTATGGCTACACCTTC. It specifies CASIPGTGYGYTF. The chain recombines TRBV28 with TRBJ1-2; 8 bases match TRBD1. The V and J ends lost 7 bases and 4 bases, in that order; junction bases with no gene match: 5. The CDR3 totals 13 residues. Germline assignment: CDR1 MDHEN and CDR2 SYDVKM.

The CDR3 sequence is CASSIGTGYDEQYF. In nucleotides, the CDR3 is TGTGCCAGTAGTATCGGGACTGGGTACGACGAGCAGTACTTC. The chain couples TRBV19 to TRBJ2-7; perhaps TRBD2 as D (6 bases). The CDR3 sequence is 14 residues long. Trimming removed 3 bases from V and 5 bases from J, with 14 bases in between. Per the germline V gene, CDR1 is LNHDA and CDR2 is SQIVND (reference sequence).